This T cell receptor beta chain was documented in a study of blood T cell repertoires in COVID-19 (dated by TCRdb to between 2020 and 2021). Regarding the complete study: Collaborator samples came from the United States, Italy and Spain and covered acute and convalescent phases of COVID-19. The prospective study material was composed of cDNA or gDNA derived from T cells, B-cell-depleted T cells, or PBMCs. Subjects who had been exposed to COVID-19, were actively infected with it, or had recovered from it provided the deeply sampled blood TCRbeta repertoires that made up the dataset. A freely available public database, intended as a resource for researchers studying the immune response to SARS-CoV-2, is where the repertoires were released. The samples were drawn from two sources: the first 160 participants of the ongoing ImmuneRACE study, and 1,200 or so subjects contributed by 6 global collaborators. Sample metadata almost always included a de-identified subject ID, COVID-19 status, age in years and sex. Where available, HLA class I and class II types were taken from metadata supplied by the sample provider and were not determined by assay-based typing.

What the authors observed across the whole study: How much clinical and demographic metadata was included differed by source and by participant, and the metadata was provided uncurated.

Collaborating institutions collected whole blood in K2EDTA tubes following their own protocols. Collaborator samples were shipped for TCRbeta analysis as frozen whole blood, isolated PBMCs, or DNA extracted from either sample type. The CDR3 numbers 12 residues from cysteine through phenylalanine. This entry keeps only the CDR3 DNA: 36 bases, framed from base 1. The germline ends are 8 bases apart after V is trimmed by 5 bases and J by 7 bases. TCRbeta CDR3 regions were amplified from genomic DNA by means of the immunoSEQ Assay, a bias-controlled multiplex PCR. Regarding the original processing steps: The number of nucleated cells in each sample was estimated from the amplification of reference gene primers within the assay. Sequence reads were collapsed and filtered to measure the absolute abundance of every unique TCRbeta CDR3 rearrangement. For each sample, productive Simpson clonality was calculated as the square root of Simpson's diversity index across productive rearrangements. TCRdb retrieved this table from immuneACCESS and kept in-frame rearrangements only. Not all clones are present; in checked studies, unresolved V genes account for under half, and no reason is known for the remainder. V and J calls and clone size are those listed in that table; D and trimming were worked out from the DNA. The sample table records under 300,000 clones; approximately 90% of these occur just once. The ten most abundant clones make up roughly 3.6% of the sample.

As for this clone: The target of this receptor is not known. There are no base qualities to consult, and no much larger clone falls within one base.

The clonotype comes from a woman aged 40 to 50 with acute or convalescent COVID-19. The specimen was peripheral blood. This chain joins TRBV12-3 or TRBV12-4 to TRBJ1-4; the D segment could be TRBD1, given 5 matching bases. The DNA is as follows: TGTGCCAGCAGTGGAGGGACTGAAAAACTGTTTTTT. This gives the protein CASSGGTEKLFF.